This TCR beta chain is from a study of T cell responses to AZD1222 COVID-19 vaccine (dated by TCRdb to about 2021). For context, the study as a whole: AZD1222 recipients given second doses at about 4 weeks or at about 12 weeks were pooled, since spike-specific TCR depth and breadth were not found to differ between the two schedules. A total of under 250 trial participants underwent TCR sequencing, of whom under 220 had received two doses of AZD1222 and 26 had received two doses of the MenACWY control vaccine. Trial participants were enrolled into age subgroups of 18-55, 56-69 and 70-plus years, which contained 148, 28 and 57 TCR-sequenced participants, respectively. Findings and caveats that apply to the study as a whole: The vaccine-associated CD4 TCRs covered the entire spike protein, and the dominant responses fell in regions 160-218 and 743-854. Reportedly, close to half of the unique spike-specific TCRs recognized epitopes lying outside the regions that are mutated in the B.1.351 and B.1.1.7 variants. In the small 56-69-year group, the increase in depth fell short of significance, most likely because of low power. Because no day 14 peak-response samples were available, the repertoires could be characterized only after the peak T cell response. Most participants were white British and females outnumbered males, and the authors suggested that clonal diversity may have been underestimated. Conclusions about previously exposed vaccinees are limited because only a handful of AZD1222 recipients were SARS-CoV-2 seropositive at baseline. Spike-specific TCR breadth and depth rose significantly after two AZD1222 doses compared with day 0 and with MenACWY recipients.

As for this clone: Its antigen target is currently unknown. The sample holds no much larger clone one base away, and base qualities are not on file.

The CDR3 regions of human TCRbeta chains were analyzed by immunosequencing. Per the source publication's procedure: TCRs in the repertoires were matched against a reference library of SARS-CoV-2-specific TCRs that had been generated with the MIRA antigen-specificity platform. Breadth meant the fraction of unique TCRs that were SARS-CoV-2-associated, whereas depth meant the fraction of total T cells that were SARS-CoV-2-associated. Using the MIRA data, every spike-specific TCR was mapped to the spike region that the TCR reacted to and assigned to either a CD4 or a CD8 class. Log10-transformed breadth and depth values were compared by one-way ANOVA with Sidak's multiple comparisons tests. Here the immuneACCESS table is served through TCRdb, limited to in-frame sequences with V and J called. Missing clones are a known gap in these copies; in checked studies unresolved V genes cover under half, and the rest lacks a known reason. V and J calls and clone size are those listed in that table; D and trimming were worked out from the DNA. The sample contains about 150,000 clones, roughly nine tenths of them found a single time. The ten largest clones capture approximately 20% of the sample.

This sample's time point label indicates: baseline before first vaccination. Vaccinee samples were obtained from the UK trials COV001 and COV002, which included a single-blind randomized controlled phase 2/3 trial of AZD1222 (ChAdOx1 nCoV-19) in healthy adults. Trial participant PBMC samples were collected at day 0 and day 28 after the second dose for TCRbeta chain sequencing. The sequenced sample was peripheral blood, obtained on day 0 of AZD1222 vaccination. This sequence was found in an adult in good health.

The nucleotides are TGTGCCAGTAGTGTGGGCAATCAGCCCCAGCATTTT. Translation gives CASSVGNQPQHF. The chain is encoded by TRBV19 joined to TRBJ1-5, with no confidently assigned D gene. The germline ends are 4 bases apart after V is trimmed by 5 bases and J by 2 bases. CDR1 and CDR2, looked up from the germline V gene (reference sequence), are LNHDA and SQIVND. The CDR3 measures 12 amino acids from cysteine to phenylalanine. Of the read, only the CDR3 DNA is kept; its 36 bases are in frame from base 1.